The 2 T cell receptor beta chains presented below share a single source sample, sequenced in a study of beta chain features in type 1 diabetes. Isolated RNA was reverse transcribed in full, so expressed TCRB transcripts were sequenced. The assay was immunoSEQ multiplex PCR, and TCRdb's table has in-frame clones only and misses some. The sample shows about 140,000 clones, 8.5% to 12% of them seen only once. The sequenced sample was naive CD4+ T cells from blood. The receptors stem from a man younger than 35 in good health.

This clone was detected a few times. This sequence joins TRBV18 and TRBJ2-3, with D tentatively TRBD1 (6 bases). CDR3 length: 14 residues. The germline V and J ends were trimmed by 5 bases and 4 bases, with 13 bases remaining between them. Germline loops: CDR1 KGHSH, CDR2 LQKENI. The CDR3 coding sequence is TGTGCCAGCTCAAAATCGGACAGTTCAGATACGCAGTATTTT. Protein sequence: CASSKSDSSDTQYF.

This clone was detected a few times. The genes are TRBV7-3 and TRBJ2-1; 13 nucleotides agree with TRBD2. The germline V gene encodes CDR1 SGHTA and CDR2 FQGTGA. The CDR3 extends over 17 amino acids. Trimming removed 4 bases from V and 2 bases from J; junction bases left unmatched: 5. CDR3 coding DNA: TGTGCCAGCAGCTCCACTAGCGGGGGGGAACCCTACAATGAGCAGTTCTTC. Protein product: CASSSTSGGEPYNEQFF.